Below are 6 T cell receptor beta chains sequenced from a single sample in a study of OX40 agonist ivuxolimab in advanced cancers. The method was immunoSEQ multiplex PCR; TCRdb's version includes in-frame clones alone and lacks a portion of them. Of over 55,000 clones in the sample, 90% to 95% were seen once. Sequenced here: CD4+ or CD8+ T cells sorted from blood, sampled in a trial of the OX40 agonist ivuxolimab. These receptors were obtained from an adult with an advanced solid tumor such as melanoma, head and neck, liver or kidney cancer.

The chain is built from TRBV4-3 and TRBJ1-4, with D maybe TRBD1 (5 bases). Deletions cut 0 bases from V and 6 bases from J, with 17 bases between. There are 17 residues in the CDR3. CDR1 and CDR2 (germline): LGHNA, YSLEER. The CDR3 bases are TGCGCCAGCAGCCAAGATCGGTCCGGGGGACGGGATGAAAAACTGTTTTTT. Translating it yields CASSQDRSGGRDEKLFF.

The chain uses TRBV15 and TRBJ2-2, with D possibly matching TRBD2 (5 bases). From germline, CDR1 is LNHNV and CDR2 YYDKDF (reference sequence). Between the trimmed V and J ends, which lost 0 bases and 0 bases, there was a span of 11 bases. The CDR3 consists of 17 residues. CDR3 loop: CATSRDSERTNTGELFF. The CDR3 coding sequence is TGTGCCACCAGCAGAGACTCCGAGCGGACGAACACCGGGGAGCTGTTTTTT.

The chain combines TRBV5-4 with TRBJ2-7, with D perhaps TRBD1 or TRBD2 (5 bases each). The V and J ends lost 3 bases and 3 bases respectively, with 16 bases between them. CDR1 is SGHNT, CDR2 YYREEE, per germline (reference sequence). This CDR3 spans 15 amino acids. The CDR3 spells CASSSDRGVYYEQYF. The CDR3 DNA sequence: TGTGCCAGCAGCTCCGACAGAGGGGTTTACTACGAGCAGTACTTC.

This clone turned up a few times. The V and J genes are TRBV5-5 and TRBJ1-3, with 10 bases matching TRBD1. Germline CDR1 is SGHKS and CDR2 is YYEKEE (reference sequence). CDR3 length: 15 residues. The trim removed 5 bases at V and 3 bases at J, leaving 5 bases unmatched. The CDR3 is CASSGDRGLGNTIYF. CDR3 coding DNA: TGTGCCAGCAGTGGTGACAGGGGGCTTGGAAACACCATATATTTT.

The CDR3 sequence: CASSQERTGPFQQFF. CDR3 nucleotide sequence: TGCGCCAGCAGCCAAGAGAGGACAGGGCCATTTCAGCAGTTCTTC. The genes are TRBV4-1 and TRBJ2-1; 8 nucleotides align to TRBD1. CDR1 and CDR2 from the germline V gene are MGHRA and YSYEKL. The CDR3 covers 15 residues. V shed 0 bases, J shed 11 bases, and the junction held 9 bases outside the gene matches.

The J gene is TRBJ2-7, the V gene TRBV7-9; D remains unclear. Germline-derived CDR1 and CDR2 are SEHNR and FQNEAQ (reference sequence). The CDR3 has 11 amino acids. Trimming shortened V by 5 bases and J by 1 base, and 3 bases separated the two germline ends. The CDR3 spells CASSPSYEQYF. In nucleotides, the CDR3 is TGTGCCAGCAGCCCATCCTACGAGCAGTACTTC.